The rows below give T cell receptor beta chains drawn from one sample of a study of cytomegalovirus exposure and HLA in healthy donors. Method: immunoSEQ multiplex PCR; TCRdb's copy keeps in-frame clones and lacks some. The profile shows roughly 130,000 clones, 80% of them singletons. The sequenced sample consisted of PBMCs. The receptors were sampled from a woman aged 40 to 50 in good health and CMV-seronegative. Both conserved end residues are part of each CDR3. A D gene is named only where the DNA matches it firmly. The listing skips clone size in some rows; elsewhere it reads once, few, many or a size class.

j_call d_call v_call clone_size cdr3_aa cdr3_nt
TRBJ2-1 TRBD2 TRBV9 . CASSVGGLAGGSSEQFF TGTGCCAGCTCCGTTGGGGGACTAGCGGGGGGAAGCAGTGAGCAGTTCTTC
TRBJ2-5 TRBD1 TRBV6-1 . CASNEGQGQETQYF TGTGCCAGTAATGAAGGACAGGGACAAGAGACCCAGTACTTC
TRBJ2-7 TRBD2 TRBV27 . CASSLWEGEQYF TGTGCCAGCAGTTTATGGGAGGGCGAGCAGTACTTC
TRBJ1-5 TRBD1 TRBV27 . CASSPGTGGNQPQHF TGTGCCAGCAGTCCCGGGACAGGGGGCAATCAGCCCCAGCATTTT
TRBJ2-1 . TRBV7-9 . CASSHTSGDSYNEQFF TGTGCCAGCAGCCACACCTCGGGGGACTCCTACAATGAGCAGTTCTTC
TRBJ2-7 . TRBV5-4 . CASSSPGTHYEQYF TGTGCCAGCAGCTCCCCCGGGACACACTACGAGCAGTACTTC
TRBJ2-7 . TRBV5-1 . CASSGRGAYEQYF TGCGCCAGCAGCGGCAGAGGAGCTTACGAGCAGTACTTC
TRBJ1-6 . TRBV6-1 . CSSSTSRGANSPLHF TGTTCCAGCAGCACCAGTAGAGGCGCGAATTCACCCCTCCACTTT
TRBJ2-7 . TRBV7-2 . CASSLVDNSYEQYF TGTGCCAGCAGCCTCGTAGATAACTCCTACGAGCAGTACTTC
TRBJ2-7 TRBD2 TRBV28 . CASSLDPAGVRKYEQYF TGTGCCAGCAGTTTAGATCCGGCGGGGGTCAGAAAGTACGAGCAGTACTTC
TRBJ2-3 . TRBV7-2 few CASSLGRTPTDTQYF TGTGCCAGCAGCTTGGGGAGGACGCCCACAGATACGCAGTATTTT
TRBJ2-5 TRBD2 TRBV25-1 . CASSGTSGVGETQYF TGTGCCAGCAGTGGGACTAGCGGGGTTGGGGAGACCCAGTACTTC
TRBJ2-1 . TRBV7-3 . CASSVRDIGYNEQFF TGTGCCAGCAGCGTACGGGACATTGGCTACAATGAGCAGTTCTTC
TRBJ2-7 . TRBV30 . CAWRAQGPRVYEQYF TGTGCCTGGAGGGCGCAGGGGCCGAGAGTCTACGAGCAGTACTTC
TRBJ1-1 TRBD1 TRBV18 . CASSTGEGAFF TGTGCCAGCTCGACAGGGGAGGGAGCTTTCTTT
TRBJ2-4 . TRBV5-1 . CASRQGEDGKNIQYF TGCGCCAGCCGGCAGGGGGAGGACGGCAAAAACATTCAGTACTTC
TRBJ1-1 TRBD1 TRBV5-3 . CAGDRGLGTEAFF TGTGCCGGGGACAGGGGACTAGGGACTGAAGCTTTCTTT
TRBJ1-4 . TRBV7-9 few CASSLMGGRSNEKLFF TGTGCCAGCAGCTTAATGGGGGGGCGGAGTAATGAAAAACTGTTTTTT